These 3 T cell receptor beta chains originate from one sample sequenced in a study of blood T cell repertoires in COVID-19. Produced via immunoSEQ multiplex PCR; TCRdb's table is partial and in-frame only. The sample lists about 190,000 clones; around 79% were seen once. Material for sequencing was peripheral blood. These receptors all stem from a woman in her forties or fifties with acute or convalescent COVID-19.

V is TRBV29-1 and J is TRBJ2-1, with D perhaps TRBD1 (5 bases). This CDR3 comprises 15 residues. The V gene lost 2 bases and the J gene lost 9 bases, with 20 bases spanning the gap. CDR1 and CDR2 from the germline V gene are SQVTM and ANQGSEA. The CDR3 loop reads CSVEIGELRVREQFF. The CDR3 region has the DNA TGCAGCGTTGAAATAGGGGAACTAAGGGTCCGTGAGCAGTTCTTC.

This chain uses TRBV5-4 with TRBJ2-3, with a weak D call TRBD2 (5 bases). Per the germline V gene, CDR1 is SGHNT and CDR2 is YYREEE (reference sequence). V was clipped by 0 bases and J by 2 bases, with 10 bases between them. The CDR3 has 15 residues. The chain's CDR3 is CASSLDGRTTDTQYF. The CDR3 bases are TGTGCCAGCAGCTTGGATGGGAGAACCACAGATACGCAGTATTTT.

This clone was seen a single time. The chain carries TRBV5-1 and TRBJ2-7; 8 positions match TRBD1. In germline, CDR1 is SGHRS, CDR2 YFSETQ. The CDR3 has 13 amino acids. With 3 bases clipped from V and 6 bases from J, the junction kept 5 bases outside the gene matches. CDR3 sequence (DNA): TGCGCCAGCAGCTCCATGACAGGGGTCGAGCAGTACTTC. This codes for CASSSMTGVEQYF.